This paragraph reports one T cell receptor (beta chain). Its antigen is currently unknown. This sample is part of a study of T cells expressing NK-cell markers. Study-level information: The authors derived TCR beta repertoires from sorted CD3+CD56+NKG2C+, CD3+CD56+NKG2C- and CD3+CD56-NKG2C+ T cells. Seven donors tested HCMV-seropositive and one tested seronegative among the eight sequenced. Whole-study results and caveats: The CD3+CD56-NKG2C+ fraction of a few donors was likewise dominated by these clonotypes. Roughly six of the donors carried dominant NKG2C+ clonotypes that took up 1.0-7.0% of their CD8+ T cells.

TCRdb re-called the 5' RACE reads; one entry per CDR3 protein, DNA not given. This sample's table has 300,000 or so distinct CDR3 sequences. CDR3 length: 13 residues. Looked up from germline, CDR1 is SGHTA and CDR2 is FQGNSA. This sequence originates from a woman between 18 and 70 years old in good health. The chain uses TRBV7-2 and TRBJ2-3; checking the TCRdb D call of TRBD1 is not possible without DNA. The sequenced material came from blood T cells: a sorted CD56 or NKG2C T cell subset, CD4+ or CD8+ T cells, or bulk PBMC T cells (not recorded which). The CDR3 spells CASSYFPVYTQYF.